The present entry profiles one T cell receptor beta chain with its context. This sample was included in a study of cytomegalovirus exposure and HLA in healthy donors. Study background: The study's early data release held tens of millions of unique TCRs from HLA-typed donors.

The trim removed 1 base at V and 4 bases at J, leaving 2 bases unmatched. There are 14 residues in the CDR3. Per the germline V gene, CDR1 is SGHVS and CDR2 is FNYEAQ. Donors in the study were healthy people who gave bone marrow. The PCR contained 60 Vbeta and 13 Jbeta primers. Produced via immunoSEQ multiplex PCR; TCRdb's table is partial and in-frame only. This table holds approximately 180,000 clones, roughly 13% found once. The chain joins TRBV7-6 to TRBJ2-7; 9 nucleotides align to TRBD2. Sequenced material: PBMCs. This receptor was obtained from a man in his forties or fifties in good health and CMV-seropositive. CDR3 DNA: TGTGCCAGCAGCTTAGGCGGGGGGGAATACGAGCAGTACTTC. It codes for CASSLGGGEYEQYF. The full variable domain, rest sourced from reference TRBV7-6 and TRBJ2-7, is GAGVSQSPRYKVTKRGQDVALRCDPISGHVSLYWYRQALGQGPEFLTYFNYEAQQDKSGLPNDRFSAERPEGSISTLTIQRTEQRDSAMYRCASSLGGGEYEQYFGPGTRLTVT.